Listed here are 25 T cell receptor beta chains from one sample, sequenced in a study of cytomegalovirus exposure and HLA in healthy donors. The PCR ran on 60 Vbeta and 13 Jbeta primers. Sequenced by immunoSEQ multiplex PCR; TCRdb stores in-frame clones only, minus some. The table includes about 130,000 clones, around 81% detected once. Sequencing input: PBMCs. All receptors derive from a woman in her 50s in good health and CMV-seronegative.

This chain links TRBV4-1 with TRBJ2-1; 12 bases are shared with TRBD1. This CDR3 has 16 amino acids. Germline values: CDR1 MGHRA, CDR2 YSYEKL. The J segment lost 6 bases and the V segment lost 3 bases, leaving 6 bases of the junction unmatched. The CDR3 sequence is CASSQGPGQGANEQFF. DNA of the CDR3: TGCGCCAGCAGCCAGGGACCGGGACAGGGGGCCAATGAGCAGTTCTTC.

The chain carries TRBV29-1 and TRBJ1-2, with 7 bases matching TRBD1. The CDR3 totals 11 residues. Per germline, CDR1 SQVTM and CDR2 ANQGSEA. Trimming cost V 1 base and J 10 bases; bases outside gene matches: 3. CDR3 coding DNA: TGCAGCGTTGAAGGACAGGGCGCCTACACCTTC. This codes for CSVEGQGAYTF.

The CDR3 region is CATSRDGAGAYNEQFF. DNA of the CDR3: TGTGCCACCAGCAGAGATGGAGCGGGAGCTTACAATGAGCAGTTCTTC. The chain couples TRBV15 to TRBJ2-1; TRBD2 agrees at 8 bases. Per the germline V gene, CDR1 is LNHNV and CDR2 is YYDKDF (reference sequence). The CDR3 sequence is 16 residues long. The junction had 5 bases not matched to a gene; V was cut back by 0 bases and J by 4 bases.

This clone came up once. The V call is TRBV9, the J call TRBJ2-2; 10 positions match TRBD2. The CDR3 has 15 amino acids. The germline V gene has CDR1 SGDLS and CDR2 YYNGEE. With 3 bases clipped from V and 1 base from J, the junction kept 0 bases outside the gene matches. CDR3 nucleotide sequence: TGTGCCAGCAGCGGGACTAGCGGGAACACCGGGGAGCTGTTTTTT. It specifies CASSGTSGNTGELFF.

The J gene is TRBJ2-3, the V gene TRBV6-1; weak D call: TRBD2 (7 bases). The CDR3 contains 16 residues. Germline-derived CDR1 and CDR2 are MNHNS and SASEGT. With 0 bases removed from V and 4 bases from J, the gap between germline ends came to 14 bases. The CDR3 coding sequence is TGTGCCAGCAGTGAAGCGCTGAGGGGGGGGTCAGATACGCAGTATTTT. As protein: CASSEALRGGSDTQYF.

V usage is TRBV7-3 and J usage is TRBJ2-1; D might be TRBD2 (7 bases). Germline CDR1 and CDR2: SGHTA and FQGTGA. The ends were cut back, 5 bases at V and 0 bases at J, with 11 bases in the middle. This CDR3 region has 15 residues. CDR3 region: CASSKGGSSYNEQFF. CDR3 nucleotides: TGTGCCAGCAGCAAGGGGGGGAGCTCCTACAATGAGCAGTTCTTC.

CDR3 sequence (DNA): TGCGCCAGCAGCTTAATCTCAGGGGGCGTAAACGGAGATACGCAGTATTTT. It specifies CASSLISGGVNGDTQYF. This chain links TRBV5-1 with TRBJ2-3, with 8 bases that match TRBD1. The CDR3 is made up of 17 amino acids. V lost 2 bases and J lost 5; bases outside the gene matches: 13. Germline V CDR1 and CDR2: SGHRS, YFSETQ.

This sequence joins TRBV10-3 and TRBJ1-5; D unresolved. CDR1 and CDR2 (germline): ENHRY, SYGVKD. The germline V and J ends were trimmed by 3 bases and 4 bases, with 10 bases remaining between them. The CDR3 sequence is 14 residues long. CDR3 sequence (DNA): TGTGCCATCAGTGACCCAAGGAGAAATCAGCCCCAGCATTTT. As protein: CAISDPRRNQPQHF.

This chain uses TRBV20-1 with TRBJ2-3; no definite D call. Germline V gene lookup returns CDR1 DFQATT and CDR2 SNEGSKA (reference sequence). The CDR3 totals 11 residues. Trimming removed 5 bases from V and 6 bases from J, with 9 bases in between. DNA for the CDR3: TGCAGTGCTCAGTTAGCCGATACGCAGTATTTT. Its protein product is CSAQLADTQYF.

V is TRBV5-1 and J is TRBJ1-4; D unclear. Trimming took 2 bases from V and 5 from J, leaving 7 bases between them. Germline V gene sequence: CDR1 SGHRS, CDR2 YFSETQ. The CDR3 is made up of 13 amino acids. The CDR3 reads CASSFAENEKLFF. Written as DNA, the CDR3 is TGCGCCAGCAGCTTTGCTGAGAATGAAAAACTGTTTTTT.

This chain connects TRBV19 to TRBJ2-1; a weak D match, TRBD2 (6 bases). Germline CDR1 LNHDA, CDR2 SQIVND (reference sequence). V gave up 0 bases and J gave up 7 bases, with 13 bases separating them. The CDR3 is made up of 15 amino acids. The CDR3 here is CASSIDLASGNEQFF. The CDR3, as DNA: TGTGCCAGTAGTATAGATCTTGCGAGCGGGAATGAGCAGTTCTTC.

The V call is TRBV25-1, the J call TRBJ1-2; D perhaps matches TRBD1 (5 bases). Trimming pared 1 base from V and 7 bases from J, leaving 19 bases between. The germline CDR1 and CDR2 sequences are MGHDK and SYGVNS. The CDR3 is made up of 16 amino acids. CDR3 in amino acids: CASSEWKSGSLSGYTF. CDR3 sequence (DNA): TGTGCCAGCAGTGAATGGAAATCAGGGTCCCTCAGTGGCTACACCTTC.

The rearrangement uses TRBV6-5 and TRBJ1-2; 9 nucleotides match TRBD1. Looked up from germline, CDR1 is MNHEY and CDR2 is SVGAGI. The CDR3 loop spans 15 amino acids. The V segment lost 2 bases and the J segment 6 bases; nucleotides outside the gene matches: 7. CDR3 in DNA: TGTGCCAGCAGTTACAAAAACAGGGGGCAGGATGGCTACACCTTC. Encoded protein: CASSYKNRGQDGYTF.

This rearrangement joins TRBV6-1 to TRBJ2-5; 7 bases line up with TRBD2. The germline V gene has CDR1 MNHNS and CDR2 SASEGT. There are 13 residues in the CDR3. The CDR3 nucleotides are TGTGCATCATCCGGGACTACCAAAGAGACCCAGTACTTC. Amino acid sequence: CASSGTTKETQYF.

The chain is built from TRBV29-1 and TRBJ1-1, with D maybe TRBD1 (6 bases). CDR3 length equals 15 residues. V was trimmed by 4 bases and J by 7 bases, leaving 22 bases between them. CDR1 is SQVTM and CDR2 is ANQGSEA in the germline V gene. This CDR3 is CSVGGQQGILGEAFF. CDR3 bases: TGCAGCGTTGGAGGGCAGCAGGGGATTTTAGGTGAAGCTTTCTTT.

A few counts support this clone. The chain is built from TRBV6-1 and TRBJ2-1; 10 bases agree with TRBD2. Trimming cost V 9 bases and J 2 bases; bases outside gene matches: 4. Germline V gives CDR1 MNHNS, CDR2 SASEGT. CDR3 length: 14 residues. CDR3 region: CASASGRAYNEQFF. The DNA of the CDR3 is TGTGCCAGTGCTAGCGGGAGAGCCTACAATGAGCAGTTCTTC.

The CDR3 sequence is CASTPDRGNTEAFF. CDR3 nucleotide sequence: TGCGCCAGCACCCCGGACAGGGGAAACACTGAAGCTTTCTTT. V is TRBV5-1 and J is TRBJ1-1, with 9 nucleotides matching TRBD1. Per the germline V gene, CDR1 is SGHRS and CDR2 is YFSETQ. The CDR3 is 14 amino acids. V lost 6 bases, J lost 2 bases, and 5 bases stayed unmatched.

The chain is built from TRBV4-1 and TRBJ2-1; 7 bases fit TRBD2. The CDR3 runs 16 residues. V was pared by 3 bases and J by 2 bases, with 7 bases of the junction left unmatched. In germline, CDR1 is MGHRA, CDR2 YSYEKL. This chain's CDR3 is CASSQPYLAAYNEQFF. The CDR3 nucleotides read TGCGCCAGCAGCCAGCCGTATCTAGCGGCCTACAATGAGCAGTTCTTC.

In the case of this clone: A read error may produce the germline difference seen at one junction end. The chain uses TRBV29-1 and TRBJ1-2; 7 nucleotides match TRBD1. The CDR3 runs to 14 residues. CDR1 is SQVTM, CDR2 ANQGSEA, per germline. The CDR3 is CSVEEPGQVYGYPF. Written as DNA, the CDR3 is TGCAGCGTTGAAGAGCCTGGACAGGTCTATGGCTACCCCTTC.

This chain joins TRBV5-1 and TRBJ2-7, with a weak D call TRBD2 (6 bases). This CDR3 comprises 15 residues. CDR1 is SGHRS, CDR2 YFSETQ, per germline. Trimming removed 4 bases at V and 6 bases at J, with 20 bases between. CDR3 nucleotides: TGCGCCAGCAGCCCGGTCGGAGGAGGGTCTGGCGAGCAGTACGTC. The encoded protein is CASSPVGGGSGEQYV.

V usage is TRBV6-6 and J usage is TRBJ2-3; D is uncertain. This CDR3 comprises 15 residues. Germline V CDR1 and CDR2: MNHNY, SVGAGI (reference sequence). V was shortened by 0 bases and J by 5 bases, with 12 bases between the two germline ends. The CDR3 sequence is CASSYSNSVRDTQYF. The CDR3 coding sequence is TGTGCCAGCAGTTACTCGAACTCGGTCCGAGATACGCAGTATTTT.

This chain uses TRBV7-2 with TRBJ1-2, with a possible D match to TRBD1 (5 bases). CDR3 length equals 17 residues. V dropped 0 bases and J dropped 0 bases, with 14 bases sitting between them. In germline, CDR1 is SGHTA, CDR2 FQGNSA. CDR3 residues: CASSLAGANFANYGYTF. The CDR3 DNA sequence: TGTGCCAGCAGCTTAGCAGGGGCGAATTTTGCTAACTATGGCTACACCTTC.

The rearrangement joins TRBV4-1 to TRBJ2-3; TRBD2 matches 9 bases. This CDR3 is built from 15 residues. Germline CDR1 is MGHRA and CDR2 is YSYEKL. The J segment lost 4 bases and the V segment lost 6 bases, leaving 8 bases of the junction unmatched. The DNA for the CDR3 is TGCGCCAGCAGTCCGACGGCGGGAGGGCCAGATACGCAGTATTTT. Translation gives CASSPTAGGPDTQYF.

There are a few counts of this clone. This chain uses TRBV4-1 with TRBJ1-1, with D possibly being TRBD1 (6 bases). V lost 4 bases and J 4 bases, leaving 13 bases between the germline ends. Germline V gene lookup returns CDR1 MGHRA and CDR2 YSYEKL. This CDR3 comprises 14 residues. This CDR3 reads CASSPSRGGTEAFF. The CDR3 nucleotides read TGCGCCAGCAGCCCGAGCCGAGGGGGCACTGAAGCTTTCTTT.

CDR3 nucleotides: TGTGCCAGCAGGAGGGCCGGGTCAGATACGCAGTATTTT. Protein sequence: CASRRAGSDTQYF. The chain is built from TRBV6-1 and TRBJ2-3, with a weak D call TRBD2 (5 bases). The CDR3 covers 13 residues. Germline CDR1 reads MNHNS; CDR2 reads SASEGT. V shed 6 bases and J shed 4 bases, with 11 bases lying between them.